This T cell receptor (beta chain) came from a study of blood T cell repertoires in COVID-19. This CDR3 has 18 amino acids. V lost 3 bases to trimming and J lost 1 base, with 19 bases between them. The V gene's germline CDR1 is LNHDA and CDR2 SQIVND (reference sequence). Profiled with immunoSEQ multiplex PCR; TCRdb holds only in-frame clones, not every one. The top ten clones hold approximately 1.8% of a sample with about 140,000 clones, 84% of them seen once. The sample consisted of PBMCs or T cells enriched from blood (not recorded which). The sequence derives from a young woman who had been exposed to COVID-19. The V and J genes are TRBV19 and TRBJ2-4; weak D call: TRBD2 (5 bases). CDR3 nucleotide sequence: TGTGCCAGTAGTATGCCCCGGCCCCTTAGCGATGCCAAAAACATTCAGTACTTC. It yields the protein CASSMPRPLSDAKNIQYF.